This T cell receptor beta chain was identified during a study of cytomegalovirus exposure and HLA in healthy donors. Across the whole study: Roughly 86 million unique TCRs from HLA-typed donors made up an early data release.

Worth noting for this clone: Its antigen remains unidentified.

The PCR employed 60 Vbeta primers together with 13 Jbeta primers. The table came from immunoSEQ multiplex PCR; TCRdb's copy has only in-frame clones and leaves some out. This repertoire shows around 90,000 clones, 55% to 70% found once; its top ten account for 20% to 25%. Study-level results: There were fewer than 200 TCR beta chains listed as cytomegalovirus-associated.

What was sequenced was PBMCs. This TCR derives from a woman aged 50 to 60 in good health and CMV-seropositive.

The CDR3 coding sequence is TGCGCCAGCAGCGTGGACAGTCGGAATTCACCCCTCCACTTT. Protein sequence: CASSVDSRNSPLHF. This chain connects TRBV5-1 to TRBJ1-6; weak D call: TRBD1 (6 bases). V lost 4 bases and J lost 7, with 12 bases in between. The V gene's germline CDR1 is SGHRS and CDR2 YFSETQ. The CDR3 loop spans 14 amino acids.